This T cell receptor (beta chain) was sequenced in a study of cytomegalovirus exposure and HLA in healthy donors. The overall study: Of the donors genotyped, approximately 430 in all, about 81% fell in the Caucasian-associated ancestry cluster.

This clone was found a few times. The antigen is unknown. J was trimmed by 6 bases and V by 4 bases; bases with no gene match: 6. The CDR3 runs 14 residues. Germline loops: CDR1 MDHEN, CDR2 SYDVKM. The PCR employed 60 Vbeta primers together with 13 Jbeta primers. Produced via immunoSEQ multiplex PCR; TCRdb's table is partial and in-frame only. This table holds approximately 170,000 clones, 70% to 80% found once. Notes on the study in general: The authors later found HLA-associated TCR beta chains more clonally expanded than equally common others. The study designated 164 TCR beta chains cytomegalovirus-associated. A later analysis revealed that TCR association rates differed between HLA loci, peaking at DRB1 and bottoming out at HLA-C.

This TCR was recovered from a female donor in good health and CMV-seronegative. The V call is TRBV28, the J call TRBJ2-1, with 7 bases that match TRBD2. The sequenced sample was PBMCs. CDR3 sequence (DNA): TGTGCCAGCAGTTCCCCCCCTAGCGGCAATGAGCAGTTCTTC. Translation: CASSSPPSGNEQFF.